Given below is one T cell receptor (beta chain) in context. Its target is not known. Measured with immunoSEQ multiplex PCR; TCRdb has only the in-frame clones, and not every one. Found here are tens of thousands of clones, more than 85% of them singletons; the top ten hold around 1.9%. The data belong to a study of chemoradiotherapy in HPV16-positive cancers. The CDR3 covers 13 residues. Looked up from germline, CDR1 is SGDLS and CDR2 is YYNGEE. The V gene lost 4 bases and the J gene lost 2 bases, with 8 bases spanning the gap. Broader study findings: HPV-responsive T-cell expansion during chemoradiotherapy was linked to improved recurrence-free survival in HPV16-positive patients.

Sequenced material: blood, taken from a patient who underwent chemoradiotherapy. The rearrangement joins TRBV9 to TRBJ2-3; D unresolved. The TCR originated in a human donor with HPV-associated anogenital cancer. The CDR3 coding sequence is TGTGCCAGCAGCCCCTCTTCCACAGATACGCAGTATTTT. This gives the protein CASSPSSTDTQYF.